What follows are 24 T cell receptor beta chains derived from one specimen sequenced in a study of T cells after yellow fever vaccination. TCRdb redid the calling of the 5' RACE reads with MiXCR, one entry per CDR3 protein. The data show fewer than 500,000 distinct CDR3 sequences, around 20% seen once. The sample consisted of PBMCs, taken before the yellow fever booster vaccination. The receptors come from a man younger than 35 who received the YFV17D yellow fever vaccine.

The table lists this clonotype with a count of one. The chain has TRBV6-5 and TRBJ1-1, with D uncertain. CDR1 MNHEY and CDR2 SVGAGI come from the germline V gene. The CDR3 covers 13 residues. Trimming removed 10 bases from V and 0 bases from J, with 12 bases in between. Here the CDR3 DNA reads TGTGCCACCACCCGGGGAATGAACACTGAAGCTTTCTTT. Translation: CATTRGMNTEAFF.

CDR3 coding DNA: TGTGCCAGCAGTCGGGACAGTTCACCCCTCCACTTT. This codes for CASSRDSSPLHF. This chain joins TRBV12-3 or TRBV12-4 and TRBJ1-6, with TRBD1 matching over 7 bases. V dropped 5 bases and J dropped 9; count of bases not matched to a gene: 1. The CDR3 contains 12 residues.

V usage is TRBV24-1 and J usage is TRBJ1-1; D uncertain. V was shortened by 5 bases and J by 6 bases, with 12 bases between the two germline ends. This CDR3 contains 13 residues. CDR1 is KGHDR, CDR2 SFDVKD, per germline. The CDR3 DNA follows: TGTGCCACCAGTGCGGAATCGGGCGCTGAAGCTTTCTTT. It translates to CATSAESGAEAFF.

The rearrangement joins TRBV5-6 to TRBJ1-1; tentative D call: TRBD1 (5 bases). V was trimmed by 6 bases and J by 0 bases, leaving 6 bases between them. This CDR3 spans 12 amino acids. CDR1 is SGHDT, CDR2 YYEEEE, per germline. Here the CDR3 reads CASTGLNTEAFF. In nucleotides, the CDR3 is TGTGCCAGCACAGGGCTGAACACTGAAGCTTTCTTT.

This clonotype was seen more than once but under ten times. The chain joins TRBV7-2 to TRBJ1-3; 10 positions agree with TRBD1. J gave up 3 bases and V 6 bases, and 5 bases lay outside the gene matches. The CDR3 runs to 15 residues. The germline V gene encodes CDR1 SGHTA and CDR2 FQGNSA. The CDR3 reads CASRTGGANGNTIYF. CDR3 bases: TGTGCCAGCAGGACAGGGGGCGCGAATGGAAACACCATATATTTT.

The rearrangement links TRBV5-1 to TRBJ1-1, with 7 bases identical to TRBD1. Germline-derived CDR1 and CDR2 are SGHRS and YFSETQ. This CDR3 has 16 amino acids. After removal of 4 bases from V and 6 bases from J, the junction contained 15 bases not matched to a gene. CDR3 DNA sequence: TGCGCCAGCAGCAGGCTGACAGGGATCTTGTACGCTGAAGCTTTCTTT. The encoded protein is CASSRLTGILYAEAFF.

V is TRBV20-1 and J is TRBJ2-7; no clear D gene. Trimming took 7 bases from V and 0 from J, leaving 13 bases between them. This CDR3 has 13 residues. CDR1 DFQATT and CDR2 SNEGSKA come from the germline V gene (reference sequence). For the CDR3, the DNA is TGCAGTGTAAGCCCTCAGCACTCCTACGAGCAGTACTTC. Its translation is CSVSPQHSYEQYF.

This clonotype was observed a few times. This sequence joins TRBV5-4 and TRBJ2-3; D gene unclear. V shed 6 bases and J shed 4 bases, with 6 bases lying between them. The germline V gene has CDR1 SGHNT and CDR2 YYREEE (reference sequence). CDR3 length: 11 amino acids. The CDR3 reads CASMVSDTQYF. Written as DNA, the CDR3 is TGTGCCAGCATGGTTTCAGATACGCAGTATTTT.

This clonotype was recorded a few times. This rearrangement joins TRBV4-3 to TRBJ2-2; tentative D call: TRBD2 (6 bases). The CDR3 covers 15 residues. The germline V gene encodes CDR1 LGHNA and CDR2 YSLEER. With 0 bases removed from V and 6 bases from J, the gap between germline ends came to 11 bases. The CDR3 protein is CASSQDRGSAGELFF. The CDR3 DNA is TGCGCCAGCAGCCAAGACCGGGGGTCGGCCGGGGAGCTGTTTTTT.

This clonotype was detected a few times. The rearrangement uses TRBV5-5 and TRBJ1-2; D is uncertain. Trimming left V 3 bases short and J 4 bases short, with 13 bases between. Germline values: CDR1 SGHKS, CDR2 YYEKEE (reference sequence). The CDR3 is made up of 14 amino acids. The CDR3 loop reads CASSYDRGFYGYTF. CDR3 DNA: TGTGCCAGCAGCTACGACCGAGGGTTCTATGGCTACACCTTC.

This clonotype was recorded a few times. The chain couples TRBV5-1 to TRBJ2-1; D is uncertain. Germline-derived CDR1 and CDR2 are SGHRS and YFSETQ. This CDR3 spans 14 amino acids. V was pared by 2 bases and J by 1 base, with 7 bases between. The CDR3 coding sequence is TGCGCCAGCAGCTTAAGGACGTCCTACAATGAGCAGTTCTTC. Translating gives CASSLRTSYNEQFF. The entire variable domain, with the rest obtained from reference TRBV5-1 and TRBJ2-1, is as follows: KAGVTQTPRYLIKTRGQQVTLSCSPISGHRSVSWYQQTPGQGLQFLFEYFSETQRNKGNFPGRFSGRQFSNSRSEMNVSTLELGDSALYLCASSLRTSYNEQFFGPGTRLTVL.

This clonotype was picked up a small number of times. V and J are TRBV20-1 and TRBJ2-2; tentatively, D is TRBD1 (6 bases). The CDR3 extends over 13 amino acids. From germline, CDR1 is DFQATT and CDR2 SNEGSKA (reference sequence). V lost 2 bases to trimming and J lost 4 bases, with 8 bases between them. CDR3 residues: CSARRTATGELFF. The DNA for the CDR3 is TGCAGTGCTAGACGGACAGCCACCGGGGAGCTGTTTTTT.

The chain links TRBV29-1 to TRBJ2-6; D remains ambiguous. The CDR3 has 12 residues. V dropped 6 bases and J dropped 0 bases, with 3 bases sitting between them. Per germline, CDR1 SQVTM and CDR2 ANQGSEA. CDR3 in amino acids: CSVDSGANVLTF. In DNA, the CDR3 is TGCAGCGTGGACTCTGGGGCCAACGTCCTGACTTTC. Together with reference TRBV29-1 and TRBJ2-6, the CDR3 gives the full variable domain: SAVISQKPSRDICQRGTSLTIQCQVDSQVTMMFWYRQQPGQSLTLIATANQGSEATYESGFVIDKFPISRPNLTFSTLTVSNMSPEDSSIYLCSVDSGANVLTFGAGSRLTVL.

The CDR3 region is CSVDPAGESTDTQYF. The CDR3 nucleotides are TGCAGCGTTGACCCAGCGGGGGAAAGCACAGATACGCAGTATTTT. The genes are TRBV29-1 and TRBJ2-3, with 8 bases lining up with TRBD2. Germline values: CDR1 SQVTM, CDR2 ANQGSEA. This CDR3 has 15 residues. V gave up 3 bases and J gave up 0 bases; unmatched junction bases: 5.

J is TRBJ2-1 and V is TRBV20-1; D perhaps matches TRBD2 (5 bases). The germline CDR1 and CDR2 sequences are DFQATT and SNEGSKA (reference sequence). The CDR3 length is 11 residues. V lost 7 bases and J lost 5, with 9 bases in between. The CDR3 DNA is TGCAGTGGAAGGAGGAACAATGAGCAGTTCTTC. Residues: CSGRRNNEQFF.

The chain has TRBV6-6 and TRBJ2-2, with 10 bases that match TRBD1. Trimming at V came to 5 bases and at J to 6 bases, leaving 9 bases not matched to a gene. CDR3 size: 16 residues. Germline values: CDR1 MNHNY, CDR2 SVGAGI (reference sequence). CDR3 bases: TGTGCCAGCAGTACCCCGGGACAGGGGCCGGCCGGGGAGCTGTTTTTT. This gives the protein CASSTPGQGPAGELFF.

The CDR3 spells CASSSPYSGGSGNTIYF. The CDR3 DNA reads TGTGCCAGCAGCTCCCCCTACTCAGGCGGCTCTGGAAACACCATATATTTT. V usage is TRBV7-6 and J usage is TRBJ1-3; D is ambiguous. Germline V gives CDR1 SGHVS, CDR2 FNYEAQ. Trimming stripped 4 bases from V and 0 bases from J, with 16 bases between. This CDR3 contains 17 residues.

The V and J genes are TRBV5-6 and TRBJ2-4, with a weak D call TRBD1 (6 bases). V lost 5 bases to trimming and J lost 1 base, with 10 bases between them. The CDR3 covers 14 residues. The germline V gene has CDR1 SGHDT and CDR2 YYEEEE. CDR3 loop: CASSLTGAKNIQYF. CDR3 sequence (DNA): TGTGCCAGCAGTTTAACAGGGGCCAAAAACATTCAGTACTTC.

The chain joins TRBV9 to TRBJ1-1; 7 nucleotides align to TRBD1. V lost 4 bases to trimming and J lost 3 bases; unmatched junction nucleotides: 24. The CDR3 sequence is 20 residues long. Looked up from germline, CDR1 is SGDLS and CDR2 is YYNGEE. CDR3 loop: CASSPRPILARQGGYTEAFF. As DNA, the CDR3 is TGTGCCAGCAGCCCTAGACCCATCTTAGCGCGACAGGGAGGGTACACTGAAGCTTTCTTT.

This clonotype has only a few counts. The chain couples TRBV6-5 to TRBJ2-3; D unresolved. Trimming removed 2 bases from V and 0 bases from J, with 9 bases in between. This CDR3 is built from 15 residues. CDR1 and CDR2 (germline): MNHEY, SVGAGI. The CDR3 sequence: CASSYILGSTDTQYF. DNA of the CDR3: TGTGCCAGCAGTTACATCTTAGGGAGCACAGATACGCAGTATTTT.

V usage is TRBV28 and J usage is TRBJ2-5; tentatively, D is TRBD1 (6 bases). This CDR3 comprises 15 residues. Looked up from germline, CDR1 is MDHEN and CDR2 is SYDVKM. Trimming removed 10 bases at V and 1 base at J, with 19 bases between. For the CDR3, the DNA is TGTGCCACCTCCTCAGGACAGAACCGCCAAGAGACCCAGTACTTC. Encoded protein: CATSSGQNRQETQYF.

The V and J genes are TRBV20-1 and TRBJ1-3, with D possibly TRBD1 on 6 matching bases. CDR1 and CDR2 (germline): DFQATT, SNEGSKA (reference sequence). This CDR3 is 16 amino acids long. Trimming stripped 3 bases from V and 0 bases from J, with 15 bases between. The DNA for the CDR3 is TGCAGTGCTAGGGACTGGACAGAATACTCTGGAAACACCATATATTTT. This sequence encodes CSARDWTEYSGNTIYF.

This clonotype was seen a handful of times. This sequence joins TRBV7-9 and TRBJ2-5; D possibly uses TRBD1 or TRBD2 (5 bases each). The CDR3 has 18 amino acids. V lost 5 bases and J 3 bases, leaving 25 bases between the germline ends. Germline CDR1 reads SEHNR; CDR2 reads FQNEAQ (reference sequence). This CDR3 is CASSLLGTRPLIKETQYF. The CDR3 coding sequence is TGTGCCAGCAGCCTTTTAGGGACCAGACCTCTGATTAAAGAGACCCAGTACTTC.

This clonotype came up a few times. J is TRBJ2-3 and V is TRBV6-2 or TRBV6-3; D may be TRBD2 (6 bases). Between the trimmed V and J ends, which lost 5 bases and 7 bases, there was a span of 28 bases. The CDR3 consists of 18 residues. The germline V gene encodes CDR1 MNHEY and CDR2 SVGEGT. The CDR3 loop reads CASSNRAPASSDRNTQYF. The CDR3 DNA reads TGTGCCAGCAGTAATCGGGCCCCGGCTTCTAGCGATAGAAATACGCAGTATTTT.